This note documents a single T cell receptor (beta chain) sequence. Its antigen is unidentified. At one boundary the junction diverges from the germline segment, which might be a read error. Sequencing used immunoSEQ multiplex PCR; TCRdb keeps in-frame clones, though not all of them. The sample has some 55,000 clones, 83% seen once. Looked up from germline, CDR1 is MNHNS and CDR2 is SASEGT. This CDR3 has 11 amino acids. This entry belongs to a study of Tregs in tolerant kidney transplant recipients. General study findings and limits: Validation in larger populations is needed because few patients were studied. The most relevant donor-specific Treg TCRbeta repertoire apparently came from expansion with activated donor B cells. This study did not directly address biological reproducibility.

Unstimulated Tregs (CD4+CD25+CD127-) and CD4+CD25- non-Tregs were sorted from PBMCs. This sequence originates from a human donor in good health. The sample was CD4+ T cells from blood. V and J are TRBV6-1 and TRBJ1-2, with no clear D. Here the CDR3 DNA reads TGTGCCAGCAGTGATTTGGGTGGTGACTCCTTC. Amino acids: CASSDLGGDSF.